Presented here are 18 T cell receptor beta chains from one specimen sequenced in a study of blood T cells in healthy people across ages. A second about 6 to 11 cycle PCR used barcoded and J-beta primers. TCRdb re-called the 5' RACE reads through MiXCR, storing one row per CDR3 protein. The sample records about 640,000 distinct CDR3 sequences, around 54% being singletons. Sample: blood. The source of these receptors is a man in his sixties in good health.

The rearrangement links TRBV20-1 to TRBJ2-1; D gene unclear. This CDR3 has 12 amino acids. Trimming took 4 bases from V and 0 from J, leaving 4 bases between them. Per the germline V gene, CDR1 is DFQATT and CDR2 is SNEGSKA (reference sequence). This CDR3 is CSAKSSYNEQFF. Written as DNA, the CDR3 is TGCAGTGCTAAGAGCTCCTACAATGAGCAGTTCTTC.

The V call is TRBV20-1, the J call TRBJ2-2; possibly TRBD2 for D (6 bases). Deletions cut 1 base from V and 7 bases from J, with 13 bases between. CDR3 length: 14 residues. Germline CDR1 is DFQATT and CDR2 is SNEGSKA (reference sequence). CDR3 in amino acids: CSARAPPGLGELFF. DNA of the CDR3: TGCAGTGCTAGAGCTCCTCCGGGACTCGGGGAGCTGTTTTTT.

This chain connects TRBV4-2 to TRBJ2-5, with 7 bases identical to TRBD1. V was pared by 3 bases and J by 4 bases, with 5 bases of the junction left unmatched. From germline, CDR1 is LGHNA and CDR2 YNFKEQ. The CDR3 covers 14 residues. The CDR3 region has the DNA TGTGCCAGCAGCCATGAGGGGGCAGGAGAGACCCAGTACTTC. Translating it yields CASSHEGAGETQYF.

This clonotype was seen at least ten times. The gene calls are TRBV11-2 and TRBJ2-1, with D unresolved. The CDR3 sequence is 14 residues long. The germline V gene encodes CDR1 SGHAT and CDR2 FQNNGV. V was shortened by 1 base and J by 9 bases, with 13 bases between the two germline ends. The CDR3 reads CASSLVGSTTEQFF. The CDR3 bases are TGTGCCAGCAGCTTAGTTGGTAGTACCACTGAGCAGTTCTTC.

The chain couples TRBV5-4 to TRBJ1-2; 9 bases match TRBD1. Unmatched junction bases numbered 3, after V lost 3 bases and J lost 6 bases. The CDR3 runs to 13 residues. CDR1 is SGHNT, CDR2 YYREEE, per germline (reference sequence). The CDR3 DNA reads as TGTGCCAGCAGCTGGGGACAGGGTGATGGCTACACCTTC. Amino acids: CASSWGQGDGYTF.

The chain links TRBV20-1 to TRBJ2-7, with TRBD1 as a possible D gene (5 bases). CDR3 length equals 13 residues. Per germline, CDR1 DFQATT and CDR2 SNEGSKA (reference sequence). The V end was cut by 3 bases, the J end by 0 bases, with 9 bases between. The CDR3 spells CSARNRNSYEQYF. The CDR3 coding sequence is TGCAGTGCTAGGAACAGGAACTCCTACGAGCAGTACTTC.

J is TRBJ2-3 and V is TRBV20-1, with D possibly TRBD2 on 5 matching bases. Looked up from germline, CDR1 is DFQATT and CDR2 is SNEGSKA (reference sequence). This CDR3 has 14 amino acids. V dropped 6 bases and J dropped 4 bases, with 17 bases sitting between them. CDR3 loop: CSARVGVGPDTQYF. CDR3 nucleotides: TGCAGTGCCCGGGTGGGAGTTGGCCCAGATACGCAGTATTTT.

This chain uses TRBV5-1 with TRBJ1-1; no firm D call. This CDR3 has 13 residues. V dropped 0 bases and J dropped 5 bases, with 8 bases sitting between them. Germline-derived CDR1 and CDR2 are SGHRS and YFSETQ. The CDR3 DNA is TGCGCCAGCAGCTTGGGAATGGGGACTGAAGCTTTCTTT. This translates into CASSLGMGTEAFF.

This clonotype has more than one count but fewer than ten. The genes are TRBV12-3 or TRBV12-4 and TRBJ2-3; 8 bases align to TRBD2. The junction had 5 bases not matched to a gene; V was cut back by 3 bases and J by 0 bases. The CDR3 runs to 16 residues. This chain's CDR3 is CASSFLAGGSTDTQYF. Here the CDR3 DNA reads TGTGCCAGCAGTTTTCTCGCGGGGGGCAGCACAGATACGCAGTATTTT.

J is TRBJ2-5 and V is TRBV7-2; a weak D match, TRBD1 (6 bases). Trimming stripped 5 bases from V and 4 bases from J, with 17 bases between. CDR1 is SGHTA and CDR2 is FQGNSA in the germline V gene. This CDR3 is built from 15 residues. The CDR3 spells CASSRQQGFAETQYF. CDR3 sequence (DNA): TGTGCCAGCAGCCGACAACAGGGTTTCGCAGAGACCCAGTACTTC.

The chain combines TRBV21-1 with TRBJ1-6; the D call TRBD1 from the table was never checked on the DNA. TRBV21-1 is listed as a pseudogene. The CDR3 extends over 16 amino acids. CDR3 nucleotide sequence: TGTGCCAGCAGCAAAGGGCAGGACAACTATAATTCACCCCTCCACTTT. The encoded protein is CASSKGQDNYNSPLHF.

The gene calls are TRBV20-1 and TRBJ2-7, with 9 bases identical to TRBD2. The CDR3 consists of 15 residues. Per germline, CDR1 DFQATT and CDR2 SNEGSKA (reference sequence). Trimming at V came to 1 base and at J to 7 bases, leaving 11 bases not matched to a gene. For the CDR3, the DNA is TGCAGTGCTAGAGTGAGGACAACCGGACTAGCGGAGCAGTACTTC. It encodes CSARVRTTGLAEQYF.

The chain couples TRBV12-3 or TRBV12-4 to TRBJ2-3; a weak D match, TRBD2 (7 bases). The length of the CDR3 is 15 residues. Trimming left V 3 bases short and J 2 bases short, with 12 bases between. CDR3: CASSLTGGPTDTQYF. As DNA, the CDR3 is TGTGCCAGCAGTTTGACGGGGGGCCCCACAGATACGCAGTATTTT.

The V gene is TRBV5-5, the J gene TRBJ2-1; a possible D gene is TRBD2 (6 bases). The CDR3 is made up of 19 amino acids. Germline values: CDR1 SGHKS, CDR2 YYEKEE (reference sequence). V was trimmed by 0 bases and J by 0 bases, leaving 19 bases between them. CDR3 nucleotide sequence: TGTGCCAGCAGCTTGGCCGGGGGTACGGTACCGAGCTCCTACAATGAGCAGTTCTTC. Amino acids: CASSLAGGTVPSSYNEQFF.

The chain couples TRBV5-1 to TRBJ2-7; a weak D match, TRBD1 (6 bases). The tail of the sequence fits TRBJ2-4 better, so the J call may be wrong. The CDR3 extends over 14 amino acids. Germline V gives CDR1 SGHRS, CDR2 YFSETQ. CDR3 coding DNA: TGCGCCAGCAGTGAAACAGGGCTAGAGAACATTCAGTACTTC. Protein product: CASSETGLENIQYF.

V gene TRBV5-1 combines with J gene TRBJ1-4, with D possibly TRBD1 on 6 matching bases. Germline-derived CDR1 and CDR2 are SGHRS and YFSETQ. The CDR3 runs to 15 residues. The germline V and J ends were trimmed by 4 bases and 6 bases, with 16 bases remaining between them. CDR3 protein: CASSPGSGADEKLFF. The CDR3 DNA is TGCGCCAGCAGCCCTGGATCAGGGGCGGATGAAAAACTGTTTTTT.

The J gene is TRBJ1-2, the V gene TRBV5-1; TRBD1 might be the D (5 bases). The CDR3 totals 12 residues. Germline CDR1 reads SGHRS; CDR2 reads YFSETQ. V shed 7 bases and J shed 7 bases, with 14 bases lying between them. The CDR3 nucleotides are TGCGCCAGCGTCACCCAGGGATCTGGCTACACCTTC. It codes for CASVTQGSGYTF.

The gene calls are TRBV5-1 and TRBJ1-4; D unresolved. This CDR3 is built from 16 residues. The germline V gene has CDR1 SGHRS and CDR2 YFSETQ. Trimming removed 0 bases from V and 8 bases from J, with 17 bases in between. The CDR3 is CASSLDHWREHEKLFF. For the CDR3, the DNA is TGCGCCAGCAGCTTGGATCACTGGAGGGAACACGAAAAACTGTTTTTT.